The T cell receptor beta chain described here comes from a study of a mutant IDH1 vaccine in newly diagnosed glioma. At the level of the study: The first vaccination came 4-6 weeks after radiotherapy alone, or with temozolomide cycles. Before enrollment, patients got radiotherapy alone, temozolomide alone, or mostly the combination.

Data came from immunoSEQ multiplex PCR; TCRdb stores just in-frame clones and leaves some out. The data hold some 63,000 clones, with about 74% observed a single time. The time point here: week 35, safety follow-up. Vaccine doses each comprised 300 ug of mutant IDH1 20-mer peptide, with topical imiquimod. On this clone itself: Its target is not known.

The clonotype was recovered from a man aged 45 to 65 with glioma. The sequences come from PBMCs, collected from a glioma patient whose treatment included an IDH1 peptide vaccine.

CDR3 residues: CASSPSWSSGNTIYF. DNA of the CDR3: TGTGCCAGCAGCCCTTCCTGGAGCTCTGGAAACACCATATATTTT. The rearrangement joins TRBV7-2 to TRBJ1-3; D call uncertain. The V gene's germline CDR1 is SGHTA and CDR2 FQGNSA. Trimming shortened V by 5 bases and J by 0 bases, and 11 bases separated the two germline ends. The CDR3 runs 15 residues.